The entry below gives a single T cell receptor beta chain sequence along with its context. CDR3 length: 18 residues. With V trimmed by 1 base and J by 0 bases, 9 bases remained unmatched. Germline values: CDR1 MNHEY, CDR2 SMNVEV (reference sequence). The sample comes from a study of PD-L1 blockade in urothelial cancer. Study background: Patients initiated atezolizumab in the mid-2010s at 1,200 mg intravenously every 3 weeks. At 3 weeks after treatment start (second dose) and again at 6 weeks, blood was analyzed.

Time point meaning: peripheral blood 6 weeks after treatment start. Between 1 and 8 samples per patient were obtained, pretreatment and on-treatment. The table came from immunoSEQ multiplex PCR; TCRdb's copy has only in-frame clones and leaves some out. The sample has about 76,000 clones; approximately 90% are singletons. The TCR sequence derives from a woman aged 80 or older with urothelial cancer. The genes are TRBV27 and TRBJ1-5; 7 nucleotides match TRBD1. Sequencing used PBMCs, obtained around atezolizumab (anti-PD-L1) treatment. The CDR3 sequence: CASSLLGGRTYSNQPQHF. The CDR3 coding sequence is TGTGCCAGCAGTTTATTAGGGGGCCGGACATATAGCAATCAGCCCCAGCATTTT.